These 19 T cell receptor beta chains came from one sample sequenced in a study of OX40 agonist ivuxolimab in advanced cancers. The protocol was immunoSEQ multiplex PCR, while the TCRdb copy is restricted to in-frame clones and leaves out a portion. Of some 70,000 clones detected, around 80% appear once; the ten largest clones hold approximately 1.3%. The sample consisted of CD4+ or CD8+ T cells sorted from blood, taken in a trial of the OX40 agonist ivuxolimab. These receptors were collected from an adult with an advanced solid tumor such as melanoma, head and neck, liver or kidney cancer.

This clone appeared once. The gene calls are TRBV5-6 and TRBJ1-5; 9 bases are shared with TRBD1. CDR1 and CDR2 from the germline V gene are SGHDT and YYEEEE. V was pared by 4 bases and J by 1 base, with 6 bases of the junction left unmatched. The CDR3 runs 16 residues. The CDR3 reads CASSHYGQGSNQPQHF. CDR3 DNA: TGTGCCAGCAGCCACTACGGACAGGGGAGCAATCAGCCCCAGCATTTT.

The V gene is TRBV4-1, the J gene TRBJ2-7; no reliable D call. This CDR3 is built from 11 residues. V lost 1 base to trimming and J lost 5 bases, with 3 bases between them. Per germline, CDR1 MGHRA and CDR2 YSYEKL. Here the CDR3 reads CASSQANEQYF. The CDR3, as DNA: TGCGCCAGCAGCCAAGCAAACGAGCAGTACTTC.

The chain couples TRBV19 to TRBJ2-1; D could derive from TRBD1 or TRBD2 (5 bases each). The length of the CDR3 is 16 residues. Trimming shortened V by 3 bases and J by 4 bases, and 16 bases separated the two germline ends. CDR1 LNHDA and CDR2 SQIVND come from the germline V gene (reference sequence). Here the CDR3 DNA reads TGTGCCAGTAGTATTAGTGCTGGGGGACCGTACAATGAGCAGTTCTTC. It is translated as CASSISAGGPYNEQFF.

The CDR3, as DNA: TGTGCCAGTAGTATAGGGGGCGGAGGGATCCACGAGCAGTACTTC. Its protein is CASSIGGGGIHEQYF. This chain joins TRBV19 and TRBJ2-7; D is perhaps TRBD2 (6 bases). This CDR3 has 15 amino acids. The germline V and J ends were trimmed by 1 base and 5 bases, with 15 bases remaining between them. The germline CDR1 and CDR2 sequences are LNHDA and SQIVND (reference sequence).

The CDR3 DNA is TGTGCCAGCCGGGACCCCGGGCGGAATGAGCAGTTCTTC. This codes for CASRDPGRNEQFF. This chain links TRBV2 with TRBJ2-1, with D perhaps matching TRBD1 or TRBD2 (5 bases each). Germline V lookup: CDR1 SNHLY, CDR2 FYNNEI. V was pared by 8 bases and J by 7 bases, with 15 bases between. The CDR3 extends over 13 amino acids.

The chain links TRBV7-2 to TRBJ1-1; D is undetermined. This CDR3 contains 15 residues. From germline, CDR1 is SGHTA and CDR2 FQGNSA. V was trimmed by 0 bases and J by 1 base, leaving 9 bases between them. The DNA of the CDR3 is TGTGCCAGCAGCTTAGCCGGCTTCGGGAACACTGAAGCTTTCTTT. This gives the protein CASSLAGFGNTEAFF.

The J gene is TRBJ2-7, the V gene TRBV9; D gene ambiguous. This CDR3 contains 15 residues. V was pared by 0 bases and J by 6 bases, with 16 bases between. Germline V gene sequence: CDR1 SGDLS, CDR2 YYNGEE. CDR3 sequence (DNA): TGTGCCAGCAGCGTAGCTTTGAACCCCGAAGGCGAGCAGTACTTC. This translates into CASSVALNPEGEQYF. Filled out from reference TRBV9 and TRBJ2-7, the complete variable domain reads DSGVTQTPKHLITATGQRVTLRCSPRSGDLSVYWYQQSLDQGLQFLIQYYNGEERAKGNILERFSAQQFPDLHSELNLSSLELGDSALYFCASSVALNPEGEQYFGPGTRLTVT.

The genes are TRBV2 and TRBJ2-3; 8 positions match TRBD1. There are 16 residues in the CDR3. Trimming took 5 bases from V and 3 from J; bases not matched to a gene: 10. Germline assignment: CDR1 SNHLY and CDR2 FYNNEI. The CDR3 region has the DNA TGTGCCAGCAGTCCTCGGGCCAGGGGGCGTACAGATACGCAGTATTTT. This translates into CASSPRARGRTDTQYF.

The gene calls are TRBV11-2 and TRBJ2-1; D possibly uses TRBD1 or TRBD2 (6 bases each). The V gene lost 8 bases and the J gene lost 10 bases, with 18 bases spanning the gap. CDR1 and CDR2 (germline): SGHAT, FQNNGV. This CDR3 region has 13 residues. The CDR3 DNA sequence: TGTGCCAGCTCAACCGGGGCCGGGGGCGAGCAGTTCTTC. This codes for CASSTGAGGEQFF.

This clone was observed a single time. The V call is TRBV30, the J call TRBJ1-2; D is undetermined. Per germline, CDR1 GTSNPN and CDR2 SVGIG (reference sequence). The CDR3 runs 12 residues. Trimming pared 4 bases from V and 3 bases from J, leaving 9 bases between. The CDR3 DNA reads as TGTGCCTGGACTTTTGGAGACTATGGCTACACCTTC. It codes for CAWTFGDYGYTF.

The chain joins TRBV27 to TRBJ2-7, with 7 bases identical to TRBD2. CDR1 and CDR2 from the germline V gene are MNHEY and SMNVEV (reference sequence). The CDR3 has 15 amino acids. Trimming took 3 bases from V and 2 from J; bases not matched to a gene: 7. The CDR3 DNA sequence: TGTGCCAGCAGTTTTTCGGGGGGTGGCCCCTACGAGCAGTACTTC. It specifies CASSFSGGGPYEQYF.

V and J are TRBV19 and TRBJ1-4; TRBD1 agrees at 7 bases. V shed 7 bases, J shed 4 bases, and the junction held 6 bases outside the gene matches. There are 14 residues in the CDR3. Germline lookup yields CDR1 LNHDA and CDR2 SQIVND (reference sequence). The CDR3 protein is CASTIGQVNEKLFF. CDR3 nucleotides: TGTGCCAGTACCATCGGACAGGTTAATGAAAAACTGTTTTTT.

This CDR3 reads CASSLDVNTEAFF. CDR3 nucleotide sequence: TGTGCCAGCAGCTTAGATGTGAACACTGAAGCTTTCTTT. The rearrangement uses TRBV7-6 and TRBJ1-1; no definite D call. Trimming took 1 base from V and 0 from J, leaving 3 bases between them. Looked up from germline, CDR1 is SGHVS and CDR2 is FNYEAQ. This CDR3 has 13 amino acids.

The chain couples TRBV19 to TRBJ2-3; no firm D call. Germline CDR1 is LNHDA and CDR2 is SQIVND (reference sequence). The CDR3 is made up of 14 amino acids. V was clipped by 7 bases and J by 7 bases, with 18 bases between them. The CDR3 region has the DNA TGTGCCAGTACCGCCTCCCCTGGGTTCAATACGCAGTATTTT. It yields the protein CASTASPGFNTQYF. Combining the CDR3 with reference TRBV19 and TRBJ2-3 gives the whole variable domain DGGITQSPKYLFRKEGQNVTLSCEQNLNHDAMYWYRQDPGQGLRLIYYSQIVNDFQKGDIAEGYSVSREKKESFPLTVTSAQKNPTAFYLCASTASPGFNTQYFGPGTRLTVL.

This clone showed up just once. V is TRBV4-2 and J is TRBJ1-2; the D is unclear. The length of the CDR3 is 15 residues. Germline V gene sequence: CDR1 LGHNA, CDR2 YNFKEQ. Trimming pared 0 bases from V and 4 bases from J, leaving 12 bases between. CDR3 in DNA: TGTGCCAGCAGCCAAGACCCGGGTGGGAGCTATGGCTACACCTTC. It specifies CASSQDPGGSYGYTF.

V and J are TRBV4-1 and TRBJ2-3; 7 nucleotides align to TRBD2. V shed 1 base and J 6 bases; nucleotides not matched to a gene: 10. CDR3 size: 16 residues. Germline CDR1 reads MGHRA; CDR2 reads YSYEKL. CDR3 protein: CASSQGGGGGSDTQYF. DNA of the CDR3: TGCGCCAGCAGCCAAGGGGGCGGCGGGGGTAGTGATACGCAGTATTTT.

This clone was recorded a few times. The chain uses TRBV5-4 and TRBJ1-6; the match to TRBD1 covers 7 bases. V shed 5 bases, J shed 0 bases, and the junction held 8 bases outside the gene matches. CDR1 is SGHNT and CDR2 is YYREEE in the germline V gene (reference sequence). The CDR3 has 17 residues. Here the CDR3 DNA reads TGTGCCAGCAGATCCGGACAGGCGGGCTCCTATAATTCACCCCTCCACTTT. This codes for CASRSGQAGSYNSPLHF. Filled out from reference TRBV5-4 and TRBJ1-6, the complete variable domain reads ETGVTQSPTHLIKTRGQQVTLRCSSQSGHNTVSWYQQALGQGPQFIFQYYREEENGRGNFPPRFSGLQFPNYSSELNVNALELDDSALYLCASRSGQAGSYNSPLHFGNGTRLTVT.

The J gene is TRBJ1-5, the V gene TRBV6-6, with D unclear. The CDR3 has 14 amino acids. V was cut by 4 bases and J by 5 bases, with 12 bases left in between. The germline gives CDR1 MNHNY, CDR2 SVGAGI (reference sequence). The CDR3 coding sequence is TGTGCCAGCAGTTCGGGGTCGGGGTATCAGCCCCAGCATTTT. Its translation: CASSSGSGYQPQHF.

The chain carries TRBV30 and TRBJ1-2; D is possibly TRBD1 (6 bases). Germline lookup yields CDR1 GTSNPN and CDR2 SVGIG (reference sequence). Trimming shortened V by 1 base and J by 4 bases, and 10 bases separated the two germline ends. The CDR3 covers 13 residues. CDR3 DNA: TGTGCCTGGAGTGAGGGGACATCCTATGGCTACACCTTC. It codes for CAWSEGTSYGYTF.